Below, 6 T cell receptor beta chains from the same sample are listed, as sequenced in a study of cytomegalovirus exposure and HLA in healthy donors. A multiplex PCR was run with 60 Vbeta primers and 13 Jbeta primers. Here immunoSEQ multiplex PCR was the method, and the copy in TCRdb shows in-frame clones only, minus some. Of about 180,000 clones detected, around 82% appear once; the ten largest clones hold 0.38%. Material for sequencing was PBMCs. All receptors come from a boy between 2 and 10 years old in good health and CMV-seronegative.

The CDR3 region is CASSRLAEAYEQYF. CDR3 nucleotide sequence: TGCGCCAGCAGCCGCCTAGCGGAGGCCTACGAGCAGTACTTC. The chain carries TRBV4-1 and TRBJ2-7; TRBD2 aligns across 7 bases. The CDR3 is made up of 14 amino acids. Looked up from germline, CDR1 is MGHRA and CDR2 is YSYEKL. The junction had 5 bases not matched to a gene; V was cut back by 4 bases and J by 2 bases.

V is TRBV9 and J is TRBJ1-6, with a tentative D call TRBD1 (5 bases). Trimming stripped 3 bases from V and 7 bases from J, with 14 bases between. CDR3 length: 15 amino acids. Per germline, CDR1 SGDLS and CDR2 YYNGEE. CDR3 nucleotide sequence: TGTGCCAGCAGCGCCCACGGGGGAGAAAATTCACCCCTCCACTTT. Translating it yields CASSAHGGENSPLHF.

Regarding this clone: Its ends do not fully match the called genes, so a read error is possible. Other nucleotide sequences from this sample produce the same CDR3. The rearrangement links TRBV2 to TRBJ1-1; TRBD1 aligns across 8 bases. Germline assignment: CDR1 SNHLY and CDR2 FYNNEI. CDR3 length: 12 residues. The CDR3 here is CASTDRGTEAFF. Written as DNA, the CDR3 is TGTGCCAGCACAGACAGGGGCACTGAAGCCTTCTTT.

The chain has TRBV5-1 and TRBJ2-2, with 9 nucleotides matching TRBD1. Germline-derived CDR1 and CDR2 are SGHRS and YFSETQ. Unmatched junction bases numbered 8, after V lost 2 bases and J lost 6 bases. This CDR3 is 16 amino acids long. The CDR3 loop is CASSLSGTGSPGELFF. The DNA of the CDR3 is TGCGCCAGCAGCTTATCCGGGACAGGGAGCCCCGGGGAGCTGTTTTTT.

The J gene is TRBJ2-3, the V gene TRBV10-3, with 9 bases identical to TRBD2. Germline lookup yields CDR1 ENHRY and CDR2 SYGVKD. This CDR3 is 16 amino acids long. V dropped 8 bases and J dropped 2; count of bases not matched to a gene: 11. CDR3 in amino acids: CAIGGREHPSTDTQYF. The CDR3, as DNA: TGTGCCATCGGCGGGAGGGAACACCCGTCCACAGATACGCAGTATTTT.

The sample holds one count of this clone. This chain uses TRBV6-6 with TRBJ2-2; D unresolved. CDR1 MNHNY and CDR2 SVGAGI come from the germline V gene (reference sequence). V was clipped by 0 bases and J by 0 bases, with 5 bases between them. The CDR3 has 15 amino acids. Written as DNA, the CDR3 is TGTGCCAGCAGTTACTCAACACCGAACACCGGGGAGCTGTTTTTT. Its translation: CASSYSTPNTGELFF.